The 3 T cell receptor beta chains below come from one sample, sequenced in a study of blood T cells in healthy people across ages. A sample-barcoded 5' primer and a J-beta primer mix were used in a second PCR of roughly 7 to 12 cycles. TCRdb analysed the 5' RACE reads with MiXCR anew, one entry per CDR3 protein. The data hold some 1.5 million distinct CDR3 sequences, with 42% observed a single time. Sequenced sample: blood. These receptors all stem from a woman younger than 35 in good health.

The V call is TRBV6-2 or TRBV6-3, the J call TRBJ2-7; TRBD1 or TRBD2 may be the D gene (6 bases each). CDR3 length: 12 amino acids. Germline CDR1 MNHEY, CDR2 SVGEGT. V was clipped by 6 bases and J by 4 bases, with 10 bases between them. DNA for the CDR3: TGTGCCAGCAGCTGGGGGGCTTACGAGCAGTACTTC. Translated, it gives CASSWGAYEQYF.

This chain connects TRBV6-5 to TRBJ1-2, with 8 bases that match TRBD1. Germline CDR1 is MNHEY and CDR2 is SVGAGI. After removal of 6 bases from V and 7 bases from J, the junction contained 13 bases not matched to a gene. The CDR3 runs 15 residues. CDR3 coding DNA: TGTGCCAGCAGGCCCCCGGACAGGGCGACTTGTGGCTACACCTTC. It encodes CASRPPDRATCGYTF.

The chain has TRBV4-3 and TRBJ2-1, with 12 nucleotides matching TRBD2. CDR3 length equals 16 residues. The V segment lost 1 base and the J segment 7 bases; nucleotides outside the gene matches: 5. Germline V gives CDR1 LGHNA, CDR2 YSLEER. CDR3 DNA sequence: TGCGCCAGCAGCCAAGGGACTAGCGGGGCGGTTAATGAGCAGTTCTTC. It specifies CASSQGTSGAVNEQFF.